A single sample is the source of the 31 T cell receptor beta chains below, sequenced in a study of T cells in Graves' hyperthyroidism and ophthalmopathy. Researchers amplified the TCR beta CDR3 regions from RNA transcripts. The study used the HTBI primer set for a first-round RT-PCR of the TCR CDR3. Each CDR3 protein gets one entry after TCRdb re-called the multiplex PCR reads with MiXCR. The sample consists of about 280,000 distinct CDR3 sequences, about 25% of them appearing once. The material sequenced was blood. Receptors originate from a man in his forties or fifties with Graves' hyperthyroidism that later progressed to Graves' ophthalmopathy.

This clonotype was detected ten times or more. The chain employs TRBV12-3 or TRBV12-4 and TRBJ2-7, with TRBD2 identical over 10 bases. Unmatched junction bases numbered 5, after V lost 6 bases and J lost 6 bases. CDR3 length equals 13 residues. The DNA for the CDR3 is TGTGCCAGCAGACTAGCGGGATCTATCGAGCAGTACTTC. Protein sequence: CASRLAGSIEQYF.

Many counts were recorded for this clonotype. This chain uses TRBV6-2 or TRBV6-3 with TRBJ2-3; no clear D. The CDR3 runs 13 residues. With 2 bases removed from V and 4 bases from J, the gap between germline ends came to 7 bases. The germline V gene encodes CDR1 MNHEY and CDR2 SVGEGT. The CDR3 bases are TGTGCCAGCAGTTACCCAGGAGCAGATACGCAGTATTTT. It encodes CASSYPGADTQYF.

This clonotype was seen repeatedly, ten times or more. The chain joins TRBV28 to TRBJ2-7; no reliable D call. This CDR3 comprises 15 residues. V was clipped by 6 bases and J by 3 bases, with 18 bases between them. Germline CDR1 is MDHEN and CDR2 is SYDVKM. The CDR3 DNA sequence: TGTGCCAGCAGATGGTTGGGGTCACCTAGCTACGAGCAGTACTTC. It is translated as CASRWLGSPSYEQYF.

This clonotype has a count of ten or more. The gene calls are TRBV5-1 and TRBJ1-2; no reliable D call. The germline gives CDR1 SGHRS, CDR2 YFSETQ. V was shortened by 0 bases and J by 10 bases, with 13 bases between the two germline ends. The CDR3 extends over 13 amino acids. The CDR3 protein is CASSLEVRLDYTF. DNA of the CDR3: TGCGCCAGCAGCTTGGAAGTCAGGCTGGACTACACCTTC. The variable domain in full, completed from reference TRBV5-1 and TRBJ1-2, reads KAGVTQTPRYLIKTRGQQVTLSCSPISGHRSVSWYQQTPGQGLQFLFEYFSETQRNKGNFPGRFSGRQFSNSRSEMNVSTLELGDSALYLCASSLEVRLDYTFGSGTRLTVV.

The rearrangement uses TRBV12-3 or TRBV12-4 and TRBJ2-7; 12 bases match TRBD2. V lost 3 bases to trimming and J lost 0 bases; unmatched junction nucleotides: 6. This CDR3 spans 17 amino acids. The CDR3 DNA sequence: TGTGCCAGCAGTTTGCTAGCGGGAGGGCCCGGCTCCTACGAGCAGTACTTC. Encoded protein: CASSLLAGGPGSYEQYF.

This rearrangement joins TRBV14 to TRBJ1-1, with D possibly TRBD1 on 6 matching bases. Trimming removed 0 bases at V and 9 bases at J, with 14 bases between. There are 14 residues in the CDR3. Germline CDR1 SGHDN, CDR2 FVKESK. The CDR3 region has the DNA TGTGCCAGCAGCCAAGATAGGGGGACGATTAAAGCTTTCTTT. Translation: CASSQDRGTIKAFF.

This clonotype was detected ten times or more. The chain joins TRBV19 to TRBJ2-3; TRBD2 might be the D (5 bases). The V gene lost 5 bases and the J gene lost 4 bases, with 19 bases spanning the gap. In germline, CDR1 is LNHDA, CDR2 SQIVND (reference sequence). The CDR3 spans 16 residues. This chain's CDR3 is CASSPFGAEVADTQYF. The CDR3 DNA sequence: TGTGCCAGTAGTCCCTTTGGTGCGGAGGTGGCAGATACGCAGTATTTT.

V gene TRBV27 combines with J gene TRBJ1-5; 8 bases align to TRBD1. CDR1 is MNHEY and CDR2 is SMNVEV in the germline V gene (reference sequence). V lost 5 bases, J lost 5 bases, and 5 bases stayed unmatched. This CDR3 has 14 residues. The chain's CDR3 is CASSNGQGHQPQHF. The CDR3 region has the DNA TGTGCCAGCAGTAACGGACAGGGCCATCAGCCCCAGCATTTT.

This clonotype was counted many times. The chain couples TRBV11-2 to TRBJ2-4; D unresolved. Germline CDR1 is SGHAT and CDR2 is FQNNGV. The CDR3 extends over 15 amino acids. The V and J ends lost 5 bases and 2 bases respectively, with 13 bases between them. The CDR3 nucleotides read TGTGCCAGCAGCCCCGGAATTGGGACCAAAAACATTCAGTACTTC. This encodes CASSPGIGTKNIQYF.

This clonotype was found many times. V and J are TRBV6-1 and TRBJ2-2; TRBD2 matches at 14 bases. V was clipped by 6 bases and J by 5 bases; unmatched bases: 5. In germline, CDR1 is MNHNS, CDR2 SASEGT. The CDR3 covers 16 residues. The CDR3 sequence is CASRGLAGVRTGELFF. DNA for the CDR3: TGTGCCAGCAGGGGACTAGCGGGAGTTAGGACCGGGGAGCTGTTTTTT.

This clonotype was recorded at least ten times. The V and J genes are TRBV25-1 and TRBJ1-1, with a possible D match to TRBD1 (5 bases). The germline CDR1 and CDR2 sequences are MGHDK and SYGVNS. The V end lost 6 bases, the J end lost 4 bases, and 12 bases lay between the germline ends. The CDR3 consists of 13 residues. As DNA, the CDR3 is TGTGCCAGCAGAGTCCGGGGGGTCACTGAAGCTTTCTTT. Protein product: CASRVRGVTEAFF.

This clonotype occurred many times. The rearrangement uses TRBV5-1 and TRBJ1-2; D possibly corresponds to TRBD1 (6 bases). The V end was cut by 1 base, the J end by 2 bases, with 12 bases between. The V gene's germline CDR1 is SGHRS and CDR2 YFSETQ. This CDR3 contains 15 residues. CDR3 region: CASSLNRAGNYGYTF. In DNA form, the CDR3 reads TGCGCCAGCAGCTTGAACAGGGCCGGAAACTATGGCTACACCTTC.

This clonotype was recorded many times. This sequence joins TRBV12-3 or TRBV12-4 and TRBJ2-7; D is tentatively TRBD1 or TRBD2 (5 bases each). V was trimmed by 0 bases and J by 3 bases, leaving 12 bases between them. The CDR3 has 15 amino acids. The CDR3 here is CASSLAGGFFYEQYF. The CDR3 DNA reads TGTGCCAGCAGTTTAGCTGGGGGTTTCTTCTACGAGCAGTACTTC.

The sample holds many counts of this clonotype. The gene calls are TRBV7-2 and TRBJ1-2, with TRBD1 as a possible D gene (6 bases). The germline V and J ends were trimmed by 0 bases and 3 bases, with 14 bases remaining between them. The CDR3 covers 16 residues. Germline V gene data show CDR1 as SGHTA and CDR2 as FQGNSA. CDR3 amino acids: CASSLASITGYYGYTF. The CDR3 nucleotides read TGTGCCAGCAGCTTAGCCTCTATCACAGGGTACTATGGCTACACCTTC. Filled out from reference TRBV7-2 and TRBJ1-2, the complete variable domain reads GAGVSQSPSNKVTEKGKDVELRCDPISGHTALYWYRQSLGQGLEFLIYFQGNSAPDKSGLPSDRFSAERTGGSVSTLTIQRTQQEDSAVYLCASSLASITGYYGYTFGSGTRLTVV.

This clonotype has at least ten counts. The chain has TRBV19 and TRBJ2-7; TRBD2 aligns across 8 bases. This CDR3 comprises 14 residues. Germline lookup yields CDR1 LNHDA and CDR2 SQIVND (reference sequence). The V and J ends lost 3 bases and 0 bases, in that order; junction bases with no gene match: 1. CDR3 region: CASSISGSSYEQYF. In DNA form, the CDR3 reads TGTGCCAGTAGTATCAGCGGGAGCTCCTACGAGCAGTACTTC.

This clonotype was seen many times. This chain joins TRBV5-1 and TRBJ1-3; D gene unclear. This CDR3 is 18 amino acids long. Trimming removed 0 bases at V and 1 base at J, with 17 bases between. Germline-derived CDR1 and CDR2 are SGHRS and YFSETQ. CDR3: CASSLGSPTGGSGNTIYF. DNA for the CDR3: TGCGCCAGCAGCTTGGGGTCCCCGACTGGAGGGTCTGGAAACACCATATATTTT. The whole variable domain, remainder taken from reference TRBV5-1 and TRBJ1-3, is KAGVTQTPRYLIKTRGQQVTLSCSPISGHRSVSWYQQTPGQGLQFLFEYFSETQRNKGNFPGRFSGRQFSNSRSEMNVSTLELGDSALYLCASSLGSPTGGSGNTIYFGEGSWLTVV.

V is TRBV6-2 or TRBV6-3 and J is TRBJ1-1, with D unresolved. The CDR3 loop spans 14 amino acids. V was shortened by 0 bases and J by 10 bases, with 15 bases between the two germline ends. Per the germline V gene, CDR1 is MNHEY and CDR2 is SVGEGT. CDR3 bases: TGTGCCAGCAGTTACTCGATTGGTCTAAGTCGAGCTTTCTTT. It is translated as CASSYSIGLSRAFF.

This clonotype was counted many times. The V call is TRBV2, the J call TRBJ2-1; D is possibly TRBD1 or TRBD2 (5 bases each). The germline V gene has CDR1 SNHLY and CDR2 FYNNEI. The CDR3 covers 13 residues. With 5 bases removed from V and 7 bases from J, the gap between germline ends came to 12 bases. The CDR3 spells CASSPGRRNEQFF. The CDR3 DNA reads TGTGCCAGCAGTCCAGGGAGAAGGAATGAGCAGTTCTTC.

In this sample, this clonotype turned up many times. The chain couples TRBV18 to TRBJ1-2; D not certain. This CDR3 region has 15 residues. Trimming removed 0 bases from V and 5 bases from J, with 13 bases in between. Germline V gene data show CDR1 as KGHSH and CDR2 as LQKENI. The CDR3 is CASSPPSAAGYGYTF. The CDR3 nucleotides are TGTGCCAGCTCACCACCCAGTGCGGCAGGTTATGGCTACACCTTC.

At least ten counts were recorded for this clonotype. The chain combines TRBV19 with TRBJ2-7, with TRBD2 identical over 8 bases. CDR1 and CDR2 from the germline V gene are LNHDA and SQIVND (reference sequence). With 1 base clipped from V and 5 bases from J, the junction kept 10 bases outside the gene matches. The CDR3 length is 16 residues. The CDR3 coding sequence is TGTGCCAGTAGTATAGTCGGCGGGAGGCTTGGAAACGAGCAGTACTTC. It is translated as CASSIVGGRLGNEQYF.

This clonotype was counted between two and nine times. The junction shows a germline mismatch at one end, possibly a read error. The rearrangement links TRBV13 to TRBJ2-7; TRBD2 matches 7 bases. Per the germline V gene, CDR1 is PRHDT and CDR2 is FYEKMQ (reference sequence). CDR3 size: 13 residues. This CDR3 is CASSIGRGGEQYF. CDR3 bases: TGTGCCAGCAGCATAGGCCGCGGGGGCGAGCAGTACTTC.

This clonotype was observed a single time. The rearrangement uses TRBV6-2 or TRBV6-3 and TRBJ1-5; D is possibly TRBD1 (6 bases). Trimming left V 2 bases short and J 6 bases short, with 14 bases between. The CDR3 sequence is 15 residues long. Per the germline V gene, CDR1 is MNHEY and CDR2 is SVGEGT. The chain's CDR3 is CASSYGGVRAQPQHF. CDR3 bases: TGTGCCAGCAGTTACGGGGGCGTTCGAGCTCAGCCCCAGCATTTT.

This clonotype showed up many times. This chain links TRBV5-1 with TRBJ1-1; maybe TRBD1 (5 bases). V was shortened by 2 bases and J by 0 bases, with 23 bases between the two germline ends. CDR3 size: 19 residues. Germline CDR1 and CDR2: SGHRS and YFSETQ. CDR3 sequence (DNA): TGCGCCAGCAGCTTTTTCCAGGTGGGGACCGTTACTGTGAACACTGAAGCTTTCTTT. Amino acids: CASSFFQVGTVTVNTEAFF. The entire variable domain, with the rest obtained from reference TRBV5-1 and TRBJ1-1, is as follows: KAGVTQTPRYLIKTRGQQVTLSCSPISGHRSVSWYQQTPGQGLQFLFEYFSETQRNKGNFPGRFSGRQFSNSRSEMNVSTLELGDSALYLCASSFFQVGTVTVNTEAFFGQGTRLTVV.

This clonotype was found many times. The V and J genes are TRBV12-3 or TRBV12-4 and TRBJ2-2; D is undetermined. V was pared by 2 bases and J by 7 bases, with 14 bases between. The CDR3 is made up of 15 amino acids. For the CDR3, the DNA is TGTGCCAGCAGTTTACTTCCGTCTTACGGCGGGGAGCTGTTTTTT. Its protein is CASSLLPSYGGELFF.

This clonotype was found many times. The rearrangement joins TRBV5-1 to TRBJ1-1, with 8 positions matching TRBD1. J lost 5 bases, V lost 7 bases, and 13 bases had no gene match. Germline CDR1 and CDR2: SGHRS and YFSETQ. The CDR3 is made up of 15 amino acids. CDR3 DNA sequence: TGCGCCAGCGAGACAGGGGACACCACGGGGACTGAAGCTTTCTTT. It translates to CASETGDTTGTEAFF.

This clonotype was detected ten times or more. The V call is TRBV12-3 or TRBV12-4, the J call TRBJ1-2, with 8 bases matching TRBD1. The ends lost 10 bases at V and 8 bases at J; junction bases unmatched: 15. The CDR3 is 14 amino acids. This CDR3 reads CAISVTGGDSGYTF. The CDR3 DNA follows: TGTGCCATTTCCGTAACAGGGGGGGATTCGGGCTACACCTTC.

This clonotype has only a few counts. At one end the junction does not follow the germline gene, possibly because of a read error. The chain recombines TRBV7-8 with TRBJ2-7; no clear D gene. The germline V gene encodes CDR1 SGHVS and CDR2 FQNEAQ. The CDR3 extends over 14 amino acids. The CDR3 loop reads CASSTRTSPYGQYF. The CDR3 nucleotides are TGTGCCAGCAGCACCCGGACCAGCCCCTACGGGCAGTACTTC.

This chain joins TRBV6-2 or TRBV6-3 and TRBJ2-7; D ambiguous. This CDR3 is built from 15 residues. Trimming left V 3 bases short and J 0 bases short, with 12 bases between. Per the germline V gene, CDR1 is MNHEY and CDR2 is SVGEGT. This CDR3 reads CASSYSGPNSYEQYF. DNA for the CDR3: TGTGCCAGCAGTTATTCCGGGCCCAACTCCTACGAGCAGTACTTC.

This clonotype was observed many times. The chain links TRBV10-3 to TRBJ2-5; TRBD2 matches at 11 bases. J gave up 5 bases and V 7 bases, and 9 bases lay outside the gene matches. CDR1 and CDR2 (germline): ENHRY, SYGVKD. The CDR3 extends over 15 amino acids. The CDR3 sequence: CAIKHSGRADETQYF. The CDR3 nucleotides read TGTGCCATCAAACATAGCGGGAGGGCGGACGAGACCCAGTACTTC.

In this sample, this clonotype turned up many times. The chain employs TRBV6-2 or TRBV6-3 and TRBJ1-2, with TRBD1 as a possible D gene (6 bases). There are 14 residues in the CDR3. Germline values: CDR1 MNHEY, CDR2 SVGEGT. V was shortened by 6 bases and J by 1 base, with 12 bases between the two germline ends. The CDR3 loop is CASRNRAFNYGYTF. DNA for the CDR3: TGTGCCAGCAGGAACAGGGCTTTTAACTATGGCTACACCTTC.

This clonotype has at least ten counts. The chain combines TRBV12-3 or TRBV12-4 with TRBJ2-5; 7 nucleotides line up with TRBD2. The CDR3 has 15 amino acids. Trimming took 7 bases from V and 6 from J; bases not matched to a gene: 14. The CDR3 reads CASNKLFAGDKTQYF. CDR3 coding DNA: TGTGCCAGCAACAAACTGTTCGCGGGAGATAAGACCCAGTACTTC.